The sequence of this T cell receptor beta chain was determined in a study of identical twins (TCRdb year 2016). Regarding the research as a whole: To test whether fetal clonotypes persist, this study deep-sequenced TCR alpha and beta repertoires from monozygotic twins, from unrelated adults of various ages, and from cord blood. To rule out contamination, replicate twin experiments were performed at different times with different library preparation protocols. The paper's findings and limits, for the study overall: Because the same donors could not be followed over many years, the conclusions depended on cross-sectional statistical analysis. In monozygotic twins, recombination models systematically underestimated out-of-frame TCR alpha sharing, but the models matched the sharing seen between unrelated individuals. Out-of-frame TCR alpha sequences shared between twins showed an excess of low generation-probability sequences compared with coincidental sharing between unrelated individuals. Invariant T cells such as MAIT and iNKT could partly confound zero-insertion analyses, although diverse VJ usage argued against such confounding for most clonotypes. Excess twin sharing in beta out-of-frame sequences was weaker because fewer shared sequences lowered the signal-to-noise ratio. Fewer insertions were carried by abundant cord blood beta clonotypes; a weaker similar trend was observed in young adult naive repertoires, while no such trend was observed in memory repertoires.

Every donor was a healthy Caucasian. The library was obtained by 5' RACE. TCRdb shows the sequencer as Illumina HiSeq 2000. Template switching introduced a universal primer binding site; the final cDNA contained a unique molecular identifier, enabling accurate counting of TCR cDNA molecules. Specific primers in the conserved constant-segment region were used to synthesize first-strand cDNA for the TCR alpha and beta chains. Each cDNA library was double barcoded, with a SMART-Mk sample barcode plus Illumina barcodes, to control for contamination. TruSeq adapter sequences, together with Illumina sample barcodes, were added in two successive PCR steps. The TCR alpha and beta cDNA libraries were sequenced on the Illumina HiSeq platform using custom primers. The original methods were these. Unique molecular identifiers were extracted from raw reads with MiGEC, and CDR3 positions were determined with MiXCR. Recombination models were inferred per individual with the repgenHMM and IGoR tools using an EM algorithm. Shared clonotype analysis was performed with the tcR package in R, normalizing sharing by the product of cloneset sizes. Out-of-frame nonproductive sequences were analyzed to study raw recombination free of thymic and clonal selection effects. TCRdb reworked the public reads: Q25 trimming with fastp, MiXCR clone assembly, productive beta chains retained. CDR3 protein sequences are deduplicated, and each keeps its most common genes and DNA. These V and J calls rely on TCRdb rather than the paper's analysis. Counted in this sample were around 1.7 million distinct CDR3 sequences; about 31% of them appeared once. More than 0.25% of the sample is held by the ten biggest clonotypes.

On this clonotype: This clone's antigen is unknown. No base quality information exists; no much larger clone differs at one position.

This TCR came from a newborn girl in good health. The sequenced material came from cord blood.

DNA sequence: TGTGCCAGCAGCCCTTGGACCCTAAGGATTGCGGGCCAAGAGACCCAGTACTTC. Protein translation: CASSPWTLRIAGQETQYF. The V and J segments used are TRBV7-2 and TRBJ2-5; TRBD2 is perhaps the D gene, given 5 matching bases. V drops 5 bases and J drops 1 base, leaving 23 bases in between. The CDR3, cysteine through phenylalanine, is 18 amino acids long. This entry keeps only the CDR3 DNA: 54 bases, framed from base 1. Sequences SGHTA (CDR1) and FQGNSA (CDR2) are obtained from the germline V gene.